A single sample gave rise to the 31 T cell receptor beta chains below, sequenced in a study of post-analysis software for immune sequencing data. Study outcomes and limitations: Higher frequency in patients than in controls was seen for about 5 TRBV segments, with TRBV5-6, TRBV5-1 and TRBV20-1 among them.

No antigen is known for these receptors. Unique-molecular-identifier-tagged TCR beta cDNA libraries were used. Each CDR3 protein gets one entry after TCRdb re-called the PCR reads with MiXCR. The sample includes hundreds of thousands of distinct CDR3 sequences, approximately 59% of them seen just once. Sequenced input: blood. The receptors derive from a girl aged 2-10 years with multiple sclerosis.

The genes are TRBV29-1 and TRBJ2-4; D is possibly TRBD1 or TRBD2 (5 bases each). CDR3 length: 12 residues. Trimming took 3 bases from V and 3 from J, leaving 6 bases between them. CDR1 and CDR2 from the germline V gene are SQVTM and ANQGSEA. DNA of the CDR3: TGCAGCGTTGAGAGGGGCAAAAACATTCAGTACTTC. Translating gives CSVERGKNIQYF.

The J gene is TRBJ1-2, the V gene TRBV6-1, with TRBD1 matching 11 bases. The CDR3 runs 17 residues. Germline loops: CDR1 MNHNS, CDR2 SASEGT. Trimming at V came to 7 bases and at J to 6 bases, leaving 16 bases not matched to a gene. In nucleotides, the CDR3 is TGTGCCAGCAAGGCTTTGTGGGGGACAGGGGGTATCCATGGCTACACCTTC. This gives the protein CASKALWGTGGIHGYTF.

This rearrangement joins TRBV4-3 to TRBJ2-1, with TRBD2 identical over 8 bases. The germline V gene encodes CDR1 LGHNA and CDR2 YSLEER. The J segment lost 4 bases and the V segment lost 0 bases, leaving 5 bases of the junction unmatched. The CDR3 spans 16 residues. For the CDR3, the DNA is TGCGCCAGCAGCCAAGATAGCCCGGGGGGGTACAATGAGCAGTTCTTC. Its protein product is CASSQDSPGGYNEQFF.

This clonotype was seen a few times. The rearrangement uses TRBV29-1 and TRBJ2-1; TRBD2 is a possible D gene (5 bases). Trimming took off 4 bases at V and 3 bases at J, with 10 bases between the two ends. The CDR3 spans 13 residues. The germline V gene encodes CDR1 SQVTM and CDR2 ANQGSEA. CDR3 residues: CSVAGRGYNEQFF. In DNA, the CDR3 is TGCAGCGTTGCGGGCCGGGGCTACAATGAGCAGTTCTTC.

This clonotype was detected only a few times. The CDR3 region is CASSLEPEYGYTF. Here the CDR3 DNA reads TGTGCCAGCAGCTTAGAACCGGAGTATGGCTACACCTTC. V gene TRBV7-2 combines with J gene TRBJ1-2, with D unresolved. This CDR3 has 13 amino acids. Trimming pared 1 base from V and 5 bases from J, leaving 8 bases between. Germline assignment: CDR1 SGHTA and CDR2 FQGNSA. Full variable domain (missing parts from reference TRBV7-2 and TRBJ1-2): GAGVSQSPSNKVTEKGKDVELRCDPISGHTALYWYRQSLGQGLEFLIYFQGNSAPDKSGLPSDRFSAERTGGSVSTLTIQRTQQEDSAVYLCASSLEPEYGYTFGSGTRLTVV.

The rearrangement joins TRBV7-2 to TRBJ2-1, with 11 bases identical to TRBD2. Germline V gives CDR1 SGHTA, CDR2 FQGNSA. The CDR3 loop spans 20 amino acids. The V segment lost 4 bases and the J segment 2 bases; nucleotides outside the gene matches: 16. CDR3 sequence reads: CASSCRVAGGPGSTYNEQFF. The CDR3 region has the DNA TGTGCCAGCAGCTGTCGAGTAGCGGGAGGGCCTGGTAGCACCTACAATGAGCAGTTCTTC.

Regarding this clonotype: One end of the junction is discordant with germline, which a read error may explain. The chain carries TRBV12-3 or TRBV12-4 and TRBJ2-3, with D tentatively TRBD1 or TRBD2 (5 bases each). This CDR3 is built from 17 residues. The chain's CDR3 is CASSLGLTGVSADAQYF. CDR3 DNA: TGTGCCAGCAGCCTAGGCCTTACAGGCGTTAGCGCAGATGCGCAGTATTTT.

This clonotype occurred a few times. The V and J genes are TRBV12-5 and TRBJ2-5; the D call may be TRBD1 or TRBD2 (5 bases each). Matching the DNA end better, TRBJ2-7 makes the J call doubtful. In germline, CDR1 is LGHNT, CDR2 FRNRAP. The CDR3 is 15 residues long. CDR3 DNA: TGTGCTAGTGGTCCGGGATTTGGGGCGGAGCACGAGCAGTACTTC. It encodes CASGPGFGAEHEQYF.

This clonotype was seen more than once but under ten times. The rearrangement joins TRBV12-5 to TRBJ2-7, with D hard to call. Germline assignment: CDR1 LGHNT and CDR2 FRNRAP. Trimming pared 3 bases from V and 3 bases from J, leaving 18 bases between. This CDR3 region has 16 residues. This CDR3 reads CASGFSSQPRNYEQYF. The CDR3 DNA reads as TGTGCTAGTGGTTTCTCGTCCCAGCCCCGCAACTACGAGCAGTACTTC.

This sequence joins TRBV29-1 and TRBJ1-1; D is perhaps TRBD1 (6 bases). Germline values: CDR1 SQVTM, CDR2 ANQGSEA. V lost 3 bases and J lost 7, with 12 bases in between. The CDR3 loop spans 12 amino acids. As DNA, the CDR3 is TGCAGCGTTGATCGCCAGGGGAATGAAGCTTTCTTT. It translates to CSVDRQGNEAFF.

The chain carries TRBV7-3 and TRBJ2-1; D is undetermined. The CDR3 runs 13 residues. Germline CDR1 SGHTA, CDR2 FQGTGA. Trimming cost V 0 bases and J 7 bases, with 7 bases left between them. CDR3 bases: TGTGCCAGCAGCTTAACGTTATTTAATGAGCAGTTCTTC. Amino acid sequence: CASSLTLFNEQFF. Complete variable domain (other parts from reference TRBV7-3 and TRBJ2-1): GAGVSQTPSNKVTEKGKYVELRCDPISGHTALYWYRQSLGQGPEFLIYFQGTGAADDSGLPNDRFFAVRPEGSVSTLKIQRTERGDSAVYLCASSLTLFNEQFFGPGTRLTVL.

V usage is TRBV28 and J usage is TRBJ2-5; D unclear. V was cut by 8 bases and J by 5 bases, with 15 bases left in between. This CDR3 contains 13 residues. From germline, CDR1 is MDHEN and CDR2 SYDVKM. CDR3 sequence (DNA): TGTGCCAGCGCCAATGGCCCCACTGAGACCCAGTACTTC. Amino acids: CASANGPTETQYF.

The table lists this clonotype with a few counts. The V gene is TRBV10-3, the J gene TRBJ1-2; possibly TRBD1 for D (5 bases). With 3 bases removed from V and 8 bases from J, the gap between germline ends came to 10 bases. Germline V gives CDR1 ENHRY, CDR2 SYGVKD. The CDR3 extends over 12 amino acids. CDR3 bases: TGTGCCATCAGTGACGGGGCGTGGGGCTACACCTTC. It is translated as CAISDGAWGYTF.

The rearrangement uses TRBV11-3 and TRBJ2-5, with D possibly TRBD2 on 7 matching bases. The J call may be mistaken, given a closer DNA end match to TRBJ2-7. The CDR3 runs to 14 residues. Germline V gene lookup returns CDR1 SGHNT and CDR2 YENEEA. Written as DNA, the CDR3 is TGTGCCTCCCTCTCCGGGGGGCCCACCTACGAGCAGTACTTC. Translated, it gives CASLSGGPTYEQYF.

This chain connects TRBV20-1 to TRBJ2-4; no firm D call. Germline CDR1 reads DFQATT; CDR2 reads SNEGSKA (reference sequence). V lost 1 base and J lost 3, with 13 bases in between. This CDR3 is built from 15 residues. CDR3 nucleotide sequence: TGCAGTGCTAGAGGGTTTCAGGCTAGCAAAAACATTCAGTACTTC. As protein: CSARGFQASKNIQYF.

The chain has TRBV7-3 and TRBJ1-6; D is unresolved. Germline loops: CDR1 SGHTA, CDR2 FQGTGA. The CDR3 totals 14 residues. Trimming removed 1 base at V and 7 bases at J, with 8 bases between. In DNA, the CDR3 is TGTGCCAGCAGCTTAAACGGCGAGAATTCACCCCTCCACTTT. It specifies CASSLNGENSPLHF. The complete variable domain, with remaining parts taken from reference TRBV7-3 and TRBJ1-6, reads GAGVSQTPSNKVTEKGKYVELRCDPISGHTALYWYRQSLGQGPEFLIYFQGTGAADDSGLPNDRFFAVRPEGSVSTLKIQRTERGDSAVYLCASSLNGENSPLHFGNGTRLTVT.

V and J are TRBV20-1 and TRBJ1-1; TRBD1 is a possible D gene (6 bases). In germline, CDR1 is DFQATT, CDR2 SNEGSKA (reference sequence). V lost 4 bases to trimming and J lost 1 base, with 13 bases between them. This CDR3 comprises 14 residues. CDR3 sequence: CSAMEQGGNTEAFF. CDR3 bases: TGCAGTGCTATGGAACAGGGTGGGAACACTGAAGCTTTCTTT.

This clonotype was counted between two and nine times. The chain has TRBV28 and TRBJ2-7; TRBD2 is a possible D gene (7 bases). The CDR3 contains 13 residues. V gave up 7 bases and J gave up 6 bases, with 16 bases separating them. The germline CDR1 and CDR2 sequences are MDHEN and SYDVKM. CDR3 residues: CASKGGTFVEQYF. CDR3 sequence (DNA): TGTGCCAGCAAGGGGGGGACCTTTGTCGAGCAGTACTTC.

This chain's CDR3 is CASSLDRGQVDYGYTF. The CDR3 nucleotides read TGTGCCAGCAGTTTAGATCGGGGGCAGGTCGACTATGGCTACACCTTC. The chain joins TRBV12-3 or TRBV12-4 to TRBJ1-2, with a possible D match to TRBD1 (6 bases). V lost 1 base to trimming and J lost 3 bases, with 15 bases between them. The CDR3 length is 16 residues.

CDR3 sequence: CASSPIPGGGDFSTDTQYF. DNA of the CDR3: TGTGCCAGCAGCCCCATTCCGGGGGGCGGCGACTTTAGCACAGATACGCAGTATTTT. The chain couples TRBV3-1 to TRBJ2-3, with D possibly TRBD2 on 7 matching bases. Trimming cost V 4 bases and J 0 bases, with 23 bases left between them. The CDR3 has 19 residues. The V gene's germline CDR1 is LGHDT and CDR2 YNNKEL (reference sequence).

The chain couples TRBV6-1 to TRBJ2-7; D is perhaps TRBD1 (6 bases). CDR1 and CDR2 (germline): MNHNS, SASEGT. Trimming cost V 3 bases and J 6 bases, with 12 bases left between them. CDR3 size: 13 residues. The chain's CDR3 is CASSDRGGSEQYF. The CDR3 DNA is TGTGCCAGCAGTGACAGGGGCGGTAGCGAGCAGTACTTC.

The rearrangement joins TRBV13 to TRBJ1-2; no definite D call. Trimming took off 3 bases at V and 2 bases at J, with 19 bases between the two ends. The CDR3 totals 17 residues. Germline V gene data show CDR1 as PRHDT and CDR2 as FYEKMQ (reference sequence). CDR3 nucleotides: TGTGCCAGCAGCTTTGGGAGCGACGGAGCCCAAAACTATGGCTACACCTTC. This translates into CASSFGSDGAQNYGYTF.

This sequence joins TRBV27 and TRBJ2-1; TRBD2 agrees at 10 bases. This CDR3 spans 16 amino acids. V lost 6 bases, J lost 6 bases, and 11 bases stayed unmatched. Per germline, CDR1 MNHEY and CDR2 SMNVEV (reference sequence). In DNA, the CDR3 is TGTGCCAGCAGCCGAATAGCGGGGGGCGGGACCAATGAGCAGTTCTTC. Protein product: CASSRIAGGGTNEQFF.

The sample holds one count of this clonotype. The chain has TRBV3-1 and TRBJ1-2; maybe TRBD1 (6 bases). Germline loops: CDR1 LGHDT, CDR2 YNNKEL (reference sequence). The CDR3 has 16 amino acids. Trimming took off 0 bases at V and 4 bases at J, with 15 bases between the two ends. CDR3 amino acids: CASSQENAGAPYGYTF. Here the CDR3 DNA reads TGTGCCAGCAGCCAAGAGAATGCAGGGGCTCCCTATGGCTACACCTTC. Full variable domain (remainder filled in from reference TRBV3-1 and TRBJ1-2): DTAVSQTPKYLVTQMGNDKSIKCEQNLGHDTMYWYKQDSKKFLKIMFSYNNKELIINETVPNRFSPKSPDKAHLNLHINSLELGDSAVYFCASSQENAGAPYGYTFGSGTRLTVV.

This chain joins TRBV7-9 and TRBJ2-1, with D possibly TRBD1 on 5 matching bases. Deletions cut 5 bases from V and 2 bases from J, with 13 bases between. The CDR3 is 15 amino acids. The germline gives CDR1 SEHNR, CDR2 FQNEAQ (reference sequence). CDR3 in amino acids: CASSPDKSPYNEQFF. CDR3 coding DNA: TGTGCCAGCAGCCCGGACAAGAGCCCCTACAATGAGCAGTTCTTC. The complete variable domain, with remaining parts taken from reference TRBV7-9 and TRBJ2-1, reads DTGVSQNPRHKITKRGQNVTFRCDPISEHNRLYWYRQTLGQGPEFLTYFQNEAQLEKSRLLSDRFSAERPKGSFSTLEIQRTEQGDSAMYLCASSPDKSPYNEQFFGPGTRLTVL.

The chain combines TRBV5-4 with TRBJ2-7, with D maybe TRBD1 (6 bases). Between the trimmed V and J ends, which lost 6 bases and 7 bases, there was a span of 17 bases. This CDR3 comprises 13 residues. CDR1 is SGHNT, CDR2 YYREEE, per germline (reference sequence). The CDR3 reads CASTTDRNNEQYF. CDR3 sequence (DNA): TGTGCCAGCACCACTGACAGGAACAATGAGCAGTACTTC.

J is TRBJ1-1 and V is TRBV29-1; no reliable D call. Looked up from germline, CDR1 is SQVTM and CDR2 is ANQGSEA. V shed 3 bases and J shed 1 base, with 15 bases lying between them. This CDR3 spans 15 amino acids. The chain's CDR3 is CSVEPFHTPNTEAFF. The CDR3 DNA reads TGCAGCGTTGAGCCCTTTCACACCCCGAACACTGAAGCTTTCTTT.

This clonotype was picked up a small number of times. V is TRBV18 and J is TRBJ1-2; tentatively, D is TRBD1 (5 bases). Germline assignment: CDR1 KGHSH and CDR2 LQKENI. This CDR3 spans 14 amino acids. V shed 3 bases and J shed 3 bases, with 11 bases lying between them. CDR3 sequence: CASSPGPGDYGYTF. CDR3 bases: TGTGCCAGCTCACCCGGACCGGGGGACTATGGCTACACCTTC.

A few counts support this clonotype. V and J are TRBV29-1 and TRBJ1-1, with 7 bases lining up with TRBD1. The junction had 4 bases not matched to a gene; V was cut back by 1 base and J by 5 bases. Germline V gene data show CDR1 as SQVTM and CDR2 as ANQGSEA. The CDR3 consists of 13 residues. The CDR3 here is CSVEGQGWTEAFF. As DNA, the CDR3 is TGCAGCGTTGAAGGACAGGGATGGACTGAAGCTTTCTTT.

This clonotype was counted between two and nine times. The V call is TRBV29-1, the J call TRBJ2-7; 7 bases line up with TRBD1. V lost 4 bases, J lost 0 bases, and 6 bases stayed unmatched. CDR3 length: 14 amino acids. CDR1 is SQVTM and CDR2 is ANQGSEA in the germline V gene. Here the CDR3 reads CSVGRDSLSYEQYF. As DNA, the CDR3 is TGCAGCGTTGGCCGGGACAGCCTCTCCTACGAGCAGTACTTC.

In DNA form, the CDR3 reads TGTGCCAGCAGCTTACGGGACAGGGTCGATGAGCAGTTCTTC. Amino acids: CASSLRDRVDEQFF. The V gene is TRBV11-2, the J gene TRBJ2-1, with 9 nucleotides matching TRBD1. Germline V gives CDR1 SGHAT, CDR2 FQNNGV. The CDR3 has 14 amino acids. Trimming at V came to 2 bases and at J to 8 bases, leaving 4 bases not matched to a gene.